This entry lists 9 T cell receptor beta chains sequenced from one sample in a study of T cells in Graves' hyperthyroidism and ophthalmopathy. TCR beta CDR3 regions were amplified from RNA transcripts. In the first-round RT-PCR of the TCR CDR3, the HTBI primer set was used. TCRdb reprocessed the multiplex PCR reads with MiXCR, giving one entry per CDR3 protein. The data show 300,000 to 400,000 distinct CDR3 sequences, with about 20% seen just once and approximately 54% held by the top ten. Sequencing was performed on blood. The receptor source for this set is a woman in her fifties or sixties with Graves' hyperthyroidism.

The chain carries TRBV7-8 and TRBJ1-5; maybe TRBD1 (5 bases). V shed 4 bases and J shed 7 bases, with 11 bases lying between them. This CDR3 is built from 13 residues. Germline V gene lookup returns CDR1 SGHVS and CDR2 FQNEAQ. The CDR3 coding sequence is TGTGCCAGCAGCTCCAATGGGGACCAGCCCCAGCATTTT. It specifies CASSSNGDQPQHF.

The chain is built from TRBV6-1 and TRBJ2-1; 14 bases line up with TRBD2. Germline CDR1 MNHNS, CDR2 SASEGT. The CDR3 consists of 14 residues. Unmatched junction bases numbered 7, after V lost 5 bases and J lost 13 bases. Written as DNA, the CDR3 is TGTGCCAGCAGTCCCGGACTAGCGGGAGGACCCCAGTTCTTC. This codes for CASSPGLAGGPQFF.

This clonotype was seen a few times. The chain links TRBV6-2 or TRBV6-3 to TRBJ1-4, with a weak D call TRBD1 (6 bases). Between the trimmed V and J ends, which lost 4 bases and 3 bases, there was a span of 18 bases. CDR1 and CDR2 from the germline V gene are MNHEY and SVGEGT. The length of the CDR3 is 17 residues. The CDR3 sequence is CASSWTELSAANEKLFF. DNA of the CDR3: TGTGCCAGCAGTTGGACAGAGTTAAGTGCGGCTAATGAAAAACTGTTTTTT.

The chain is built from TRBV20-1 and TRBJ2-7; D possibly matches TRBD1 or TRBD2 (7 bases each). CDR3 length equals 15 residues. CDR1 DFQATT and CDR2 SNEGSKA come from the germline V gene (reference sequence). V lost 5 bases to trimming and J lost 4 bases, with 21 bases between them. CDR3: CSAEGAWGGSYEQYF. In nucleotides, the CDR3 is TGCAGTGCTGAGGGGGCATGGGGGGGCTCTTACGAGCAGTACTTC.

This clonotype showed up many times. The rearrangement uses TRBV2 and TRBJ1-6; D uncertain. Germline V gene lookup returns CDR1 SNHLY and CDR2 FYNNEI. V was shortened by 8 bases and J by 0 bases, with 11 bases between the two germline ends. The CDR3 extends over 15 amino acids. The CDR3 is CASGVPSSYNSPLHF. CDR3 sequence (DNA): TGTGCCAGCGGGGTCCCGAGCTCCTATAATTCACCCCTCCACTTT.

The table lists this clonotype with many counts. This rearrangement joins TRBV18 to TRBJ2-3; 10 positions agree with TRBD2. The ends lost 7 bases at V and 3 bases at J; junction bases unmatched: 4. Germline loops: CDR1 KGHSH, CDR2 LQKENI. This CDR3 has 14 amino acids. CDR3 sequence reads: CASCTSGNTDTQYF. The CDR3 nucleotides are TGTGCCAGCTGCACTAGCGGGAATACAGATACGCAGTATTTT.

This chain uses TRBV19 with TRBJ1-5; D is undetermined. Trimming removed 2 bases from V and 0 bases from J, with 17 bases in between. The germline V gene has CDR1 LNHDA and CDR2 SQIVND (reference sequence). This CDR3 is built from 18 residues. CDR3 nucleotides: TGTGCCAGTAGTATAAGGCGGCCCTTGGATTATAGCAATCAGCCCCAGCATTTT. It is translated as CASSIRRPLDYSNQPQHF.

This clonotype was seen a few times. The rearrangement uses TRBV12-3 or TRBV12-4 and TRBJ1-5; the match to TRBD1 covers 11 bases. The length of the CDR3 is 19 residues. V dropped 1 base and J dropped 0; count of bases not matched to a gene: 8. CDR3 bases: TGTGCCAGCAGTTTAGGCGGACAGGGGGCCCAACTTAGCAATCAGCCCCAGCATTTT. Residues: CASSLGGQGAQLSNQPQHF.

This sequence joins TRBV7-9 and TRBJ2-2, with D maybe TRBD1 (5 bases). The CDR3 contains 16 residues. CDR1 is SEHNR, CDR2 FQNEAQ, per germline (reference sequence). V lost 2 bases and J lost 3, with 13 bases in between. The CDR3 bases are TGTGCCAGCAGCTTATCCCCAGGGCCCCACACCGGGGAGCTGTTTTTT. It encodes CASSLSPGPHTGELFF.